This T cell receptor beta chain was identified during a study of T cell responses to AZD1222 COVID-19 vaccine. Notes on this clone: Its matching antigen is unknown.

TCRdb keeps only in-frame clones here, not all; method: immunoSEQ multiplex PCR. The data hold about 110,000 clones, with around 93% observed a single time. The CDR3 spans 14 residues. Per the germline V gene, CDR1 is MNHNS and CDR2 is SASEGT. V gave up 7 bases and J gave up 2 bases; unmatched junction bases: 7. Study observations and caveats: Donors were chiefly white British, with a greater number of females, and clonal diversity was perhaps underestimated.

The source of this sequence is an adult in good health. The gene calls are TRBV6-1 and TRBJ2-7, with 8 bases fitting TRBD2. The sample in question was peripheral blood, obtained on day 0 of AZD1222 vaccination. CDR3 coding DNA: TGTGCCAGCACCCCGCGGGGGGTTACCTACGAGCAGTACTTC. This translates into CASTPRGVTYEQYF.